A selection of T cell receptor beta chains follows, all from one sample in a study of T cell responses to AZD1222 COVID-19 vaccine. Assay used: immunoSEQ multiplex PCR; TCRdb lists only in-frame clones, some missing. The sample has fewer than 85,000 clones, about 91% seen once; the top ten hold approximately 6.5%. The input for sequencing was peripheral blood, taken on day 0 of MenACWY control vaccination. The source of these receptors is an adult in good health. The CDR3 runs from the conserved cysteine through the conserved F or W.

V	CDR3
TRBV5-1	CASSPGTLAGPYEQYF
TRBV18	CASSPQAAGYTGELFF
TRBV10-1	CASSGGQGTDTQYF
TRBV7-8	CASSPGGALGRDEQFF
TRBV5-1	CASSFKGRGQETQYF
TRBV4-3	CASSQGIVYNEQFF
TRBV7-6	CASSLGVLQETQYF
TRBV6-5	CASRYPQGATNEKLFF
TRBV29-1	CSVDDRVTEAFF
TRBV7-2	CASSFSGYNEQFF
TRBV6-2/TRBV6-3	CASSPGQSSYNEQFF
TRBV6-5	CASRYGGGYGYTF
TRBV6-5	CASSYNRDGEQYF
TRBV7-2	CASSPRTGGGTGELFF
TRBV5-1	CASSLSQVTDTQYF
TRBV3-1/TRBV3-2	CASSQGDGLTNTGELFF
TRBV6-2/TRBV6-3	CASSYSKGSGNTIYF
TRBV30	CACRGDGNQPQHF
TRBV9	CASSVEGTGMSPLHF
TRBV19	CASTIGYDNQPQHF
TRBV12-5	CASGLNAGYEQYF
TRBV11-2	CASSLAGGSGGYYEQYF
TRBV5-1	CASTTGGNQPQHF
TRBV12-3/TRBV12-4	CASSLYYEQYF
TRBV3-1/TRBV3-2	CASSPFAWTVEAFF
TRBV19	CASSIVAWFGELFF
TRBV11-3	CASSLGAGGPDTQYF
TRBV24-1	CATSGGLGQGMTNEKLFF
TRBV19	CASRVSSGRGTGELFF
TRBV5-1	CASSLSGQNTEAFF
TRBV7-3	CASSPYPGSSYNEQFF
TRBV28	CASSLGTGGLVGNQPQHF
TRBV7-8	CASSMIQDSPLHF
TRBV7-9	CASSVTANTEAFF
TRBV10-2	CASSDGDYIEQYF
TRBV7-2	CASSFLAGGGGQYF
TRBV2	CASSEAGQGWGQPQHF
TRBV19	CASSIDATTGLGNQPQHF
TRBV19	CASSPDFLSGNTIYF